These 9 T cell receptor beta chains were all obtained from the same sample, sequenced in a study of T cell repertoires in aging, cancer and after chemotherapy. Rearranged V-D-J TRB sequences were amplified with a mixed TRB-A/B primer pool. TCRdb used MiXCR to reprocess the multiplex PCR reads, holding one entry per CDR3 protein. The sample records 10,000 to 15,000 distinct CDR3 sequences, about 20% being singletons. Peripheral blood genomic DNA, not sorted cells or RNA, was the template. Sequenced input: blood. Receptors originate from a human donor in good health.

This clonotype was recorded many times. The gene calls are TRBV12-3 or TRBV12-4 and TRBJ1-3; 7 nucleotides align to TRBD1. The CDR3 length is 15 residues. V shed 5 bases, J shed 3 bases, and the junction held 7 bases outside the gene matches. CDR3 sequence (DNA): TGTGCCAGCAGTATTTTCAGGGGGAGTGGAAACACCATATATTTT. It specifies CASSIFRGSGNTIYF.

Concerning this clonotype itself: The junction departs from germline at one end; a sequencing error may be responsible. The chain recombines TRBV4-3 with TRBJ1-3; 7 bases map to TRBD1. Germline V gene lookup returns CDR1 LGHNA and CDR2 YSLEER. This CDR3 has 14 amino acids. CDR3 DNA sequence: TGTGCCAGCAGCCAAGGGGGCGATGGAAACACCATATATTTT. Residues: CASSQGGDGNTIYF.

In this sample, this clonotype turned up a few times. This CDR3 is CASSQAGAKNIQYF. The DNA for the CDR3 is TGTGCCAGCAGCCAAGCGGGGGCCAAAAACATTCAGTACTTC. This chain connects TRBV7-9 to TRBJ2-4; TRBD2 agrees at 7 bases. CDR1 is SEHNR and CDR2 is FQNEAQ in the germline V gene (reference sequence). Trimming took 5 bases from V and 1 from J; bases not matched to a gene: 2. The CDR3 runs to 14 residues.

This clonotype was counted once. The chain employs TRBV5-4 and TRBJ1-1; the D gene is possibly TRBD1 (6 bases). CDR3 length: 14 amino acids. V was trimmed by 6 bases and J by 4 bases, leaving 16 bases between them. Germline V CDR1 and CDR2: SGHNT, YYREEE (reference sequence). The DNA for the CDR3 is TGTGCCAGCAACTCCGCGACGGGGGCCACTGAAGCTTTCTTT. Translated, it gives CASNSATGATEAFF.

This clonotype has only a few counts. The rearrangement links TRBV7-2 to TRBJ1-2, with 8 bases matching TRBD1. CDR3 length: 14 amino acids. Trimming at V came to 3 bases and at J to 11 bases, leaving 11 bases not matched to a gene. Germline V CDR1 and CDR2: SGHTA, FQGNSA. CDR3 bases: TGTGCCAGCAGCTTTAGGACAGGGCGCGAGCTGTACACCTTC. It translates to CASSFRTGRELYTF.

This clonotype was counted between two and nine times. The V gene is TRBV18, the J gene TRBJ1-2; no clear D. V was trimmed by 3 bases and J by 0 bases, leaving 14 bases between them. Germline V lookup: CDR1 KGHSH, CDR2 LQKENI. CDR3 length equals 16 residues. The CDR3 DNA reads as TGTGCCAGCTCACCCGCAATTGGGGAGACTAACTATGGCTACACCTTC. Residues: CASSPAIGETNYGYTF.

This clonotype rates as medium-sized. V is TRBV29-1 and J is TRBJ1-2; 8 bases fit TRBD1. Germline-derived CDR1 and CDR2 are SQVTM and ANQGSEA. The CDR3 runs 13 residues. The V segment lost 7 bases and the J segment 6 bases; nucleotides outside the gene matches: 10. The CDR3, as DNA: TGCAGCGCTTACTACAGGGGGGGCGATGGCTACACCTTC. Translated, it gives CSAYYRGGDGYTF.

This clonotype has a handful of counts. The rearrangement links TRBV19 to TRBJ1-5; perhaps TRBD1 as D (6 bases). The CDR3 has 13 amino acids. Germline assignment: CDR1 LNHDA and CDR2 SQIVND (reference sequence). Trimming left V 5 bases short and J 5 bases short, with 10 bases between. The CDR3 DNA sequence: TGTGCCAGTAGTCGGGGGGCTTATCAGCCCCAGCATTTT. This encodes CASSRGAYQPQHF.

The table lists this clonotype with a few counts. This chain joins TRBV6-5 and TRBJ1-5, with a weak D call TRBD1 (5 bases). The CDR3 extends over 15 amino acids. V was cut by 4 bases and J by 5 bases, with 15 bases left in between. CDR1 is MNHEY and CDR2 is SVGAGI in the germline V gene. CDR3 sequence reads: CASSSASTGDQPQHF. Here the CDR3 DNA reads TGTGCCAGCAGTTCGGCCTCAACGGGGGATCAGCCCCAGCATTTT.